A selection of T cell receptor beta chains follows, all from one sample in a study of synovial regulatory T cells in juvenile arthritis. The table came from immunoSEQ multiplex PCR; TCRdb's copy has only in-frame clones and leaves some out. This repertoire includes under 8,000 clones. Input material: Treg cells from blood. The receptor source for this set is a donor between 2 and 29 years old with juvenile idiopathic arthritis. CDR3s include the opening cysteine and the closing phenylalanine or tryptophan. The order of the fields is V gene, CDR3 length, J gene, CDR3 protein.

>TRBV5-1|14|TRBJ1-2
CASSLDRDRYGYTF
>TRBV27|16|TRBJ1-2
CASSYYPGQKYYGYTF
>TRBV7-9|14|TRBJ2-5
CASSQHAGVGTQYF
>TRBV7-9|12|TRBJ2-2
CAPGTATGELFF
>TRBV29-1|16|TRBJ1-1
CSVSNGRWRRDPEAFF
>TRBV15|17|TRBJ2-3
CATSRVRTSGTTDTQYF
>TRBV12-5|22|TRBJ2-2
CASGLVGEGLAGARRGTGELFF
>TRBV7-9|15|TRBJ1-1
CASSSLGVPNTEAFF
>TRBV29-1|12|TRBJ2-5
CSVVPNLETQYF
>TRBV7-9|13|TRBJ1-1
CASSLYRDTEAFF
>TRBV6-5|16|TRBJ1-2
CASSYRDRGFFQGYTF
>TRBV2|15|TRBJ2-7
CASSGGQTFGNEQYF
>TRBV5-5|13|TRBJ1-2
CASSRQEGDGYTF
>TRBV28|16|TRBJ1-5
CASRQGVFNINQPQHF
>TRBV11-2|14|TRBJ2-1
CASSLSPQGDEQFF
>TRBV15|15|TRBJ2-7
CATSRGVAGSYEQYF
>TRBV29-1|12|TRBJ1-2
CSVRTVNYGYTF
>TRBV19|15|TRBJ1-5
CASRLRSDSNQPQHF
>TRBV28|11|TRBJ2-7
CASSFVREQYF
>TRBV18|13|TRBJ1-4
CASSLRQTEKLFF
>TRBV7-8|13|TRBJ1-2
CASSLEGSGGYTF
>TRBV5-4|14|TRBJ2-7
CASSFSLSSYEQYF
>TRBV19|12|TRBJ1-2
CASIGGNYGYTF
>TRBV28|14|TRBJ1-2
CASRPPDNNYGYTF
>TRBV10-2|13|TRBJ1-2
CASSVEAPYGYTF
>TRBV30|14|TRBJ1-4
CAWGGQRVNEKLFF
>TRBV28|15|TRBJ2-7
CASSPGYRGPYEQYF
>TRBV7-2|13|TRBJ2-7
CASSSGPRYEQYF
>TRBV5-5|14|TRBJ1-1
CASSLRGREAEAFF
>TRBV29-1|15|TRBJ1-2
CSVEAGVAWGSGYTF
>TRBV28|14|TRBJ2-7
CASSITSTVYEQYF
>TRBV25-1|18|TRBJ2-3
CASSEVGLREGRTDTQYF
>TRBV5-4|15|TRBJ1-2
CASSLAKEMKDGYTF
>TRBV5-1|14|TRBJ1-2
CASSGRQANYGYTF
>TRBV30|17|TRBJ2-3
CAWSQGGTGFGTDTQYF
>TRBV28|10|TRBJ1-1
CASSFTEAFF
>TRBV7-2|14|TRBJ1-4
CASSLAHGLEKLFF
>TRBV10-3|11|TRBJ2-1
CATRGYTEQFF
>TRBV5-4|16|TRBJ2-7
CASSLRGRVRSYEQYF
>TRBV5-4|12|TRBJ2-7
CASSHDSTEQYF
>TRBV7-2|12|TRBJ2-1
CASSSYYNEQFF
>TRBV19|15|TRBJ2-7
CASSIGKGPSYEQYF
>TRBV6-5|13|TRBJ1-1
CASSHGRKTEAFF
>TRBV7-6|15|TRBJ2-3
CASSLQGVITDTQYF
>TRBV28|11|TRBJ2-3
CASSYTDTQYF
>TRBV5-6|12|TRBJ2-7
CASSFQVYEQYF
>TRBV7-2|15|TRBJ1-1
CASSAHVQMNTEAFF
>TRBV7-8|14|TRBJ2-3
CASRNGPFTDTQYF
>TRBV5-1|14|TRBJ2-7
CASSVGTALYEQYF
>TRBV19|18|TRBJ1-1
CASSTSRDRGRIGPEAFF
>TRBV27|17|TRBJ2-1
CASSLQGSLALHNEQFF
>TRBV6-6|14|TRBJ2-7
CASSLSRISYEQYF
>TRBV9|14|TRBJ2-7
CASSRYGGAIEQYF
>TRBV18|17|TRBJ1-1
CASSPGQGAFWSTEAFF